These T cell receptor beta chains were read from a single sample in a study of blood T cell repertoires in COVID-19. The protocol was immunoSEQ multiplex PCR, while the TCRdb copy is restricted to in-frame clones and leaves out a portion. The sample lists 180,000 or so clones; roughly 89% were seen once. Sequences were obtained from peripheral blood. These receptor sequences come from a man aged 45-65 years with acute or convalescent COVID-19. Both conserved end residues are part of each CDR3. The D gene is left open where the match is weak. Some rows have no size entry. The others give once, few or many, or a class for an expanded clone.

J | D | V | size | CDR3 | DNA
TRBJ2-7 | TRBD2 | TRBV5-1 | . | CASSAGTSGKSSYEQYF | TGCGCCAGCAGCGCCGGGACTAGCGGAAAGAGCTCCTACGAGCAGTACTTC
TRBJ2-3 | . | TRBV15 | . | CATSGSGADTQYF | TGTGCCACCAGTGGGAGCGGAGCAGATACGCAGTATTTT
TRBJ1-6 | . | TRBV27 | . | CASSFGHVLLNSPLHF | TGTGCCAGCAGTTTCGGACACGTCCTGTTGAATTCACCCCTCCACTTT
TRBJ2-3 | TRBD2 | TRBV7-9 | . | CASSPGTSDTQYF | TGTGCCAGCAGCCCGGGGACTAGCGATACGCAGTATTTT
TRBJ1-2 | . | TRBV4-1 | . | CASSHWTSRGYTF | TGCGCCAGCAGCCATTGGACAAGTAGGGGCTACACCTTC
TRBJ1-2 | . | TRBV10-3 | . | CAISFPGANYGYTF | TGTGCCATCAGTTTCCCAGGGGCTAACTATGGCTACACCTTC
TRBJ1-6 | . | TRBV9 | . | CASSVGGTSYNSPLHF | TGTGCCAGCAGCGTTGGCGGGACCTCCTATAATTCACCCCTCCACTTT
TRBJ1-5 | . | TRBV29-1 | . | CSVSTGDQPQHF | TGCAGCGTTTCGACAGGTGATCAGCCCCAGCATTTT
TRBJ1-3 | TRBD1 | TRBV6-5 | . | CASSSQGFTGNTIYF | TGTGCCAGCAGTTCACAGGGGTTTACTGGAAACACCATATATTTT
TRBJ1-4 | TRBD1 | TRBV9 | . | CASSPTQGTNEKLFF | TGTGCCAGCAGCCCAACACAGGGGACTAATGAAAAACTGTTTTTT
TRBJ2-3 | TRBD1 | TRBV4-2 | . | CASTGQRTDTQYF | TGTGCCAGCACGGGACAGCGCACAGATACGCAGTATTTT
TRBJ2-5 | . | TRBV18 | . | CASSPSLETQYF | TGTGCCAGCTCACCTTCTTTAGAGACCCAGTACTTC
TRBJ2-5 | TRBD2 | TRBV5-4 | once | CASSLGGLAGGRQETQYF | TGTGCCAGCAGCCTAGGGGGACTAGCGGGAGGCCGCCAAGAGACCCAGTACTTC
TRBJ2-1 | . | TRBV3-1/TRBV3-2 | . | CASSASYSYNEQFF | TGTGCCAGCAGCGCTAGTTACTCCTACAATGAGCAGTTCTTC
TRBJ2-7 | . | TRBV7-3 | few | CASSLVAVGGPYEQYF | TGTGCCAGCAGCTTAGTTGCAGTGGGGGGACCCTACGAGCAGTACTTC
TRBJ2-5 | . | TRBV20-1 | . | CSHPGETQYF | TGCAGTCACCCGGGAGAGACCCAGTACTTC
TRBJ2-1 | TRBD2 | TRBV10-3 | few | CAISDLRTSGAYNEQFF | TGTGCCATCAGTGACCTTCGGACTAGCGGGGCATACAATGAGCAGTTCTTC
TRBJ2-3 | TRBD2 | TRBV7-2 | . | CASSFLAGGQATDTQYF | TGTGCCAGCAGCTTTCTAGCGGGGGGCCAAGCAACAGATACGCAGTATTTT
TRBJ1-4 | . | TRBV2 | . | CASSGQPTSHEKLFF | TGTGCCAGCAGTGGACAGCCAACTTCTCATGAAAAACTGTTTTTT
TRBJ2-1 | TRBD1 | TRBV7-3 | few | CASSSNGQAYNEQFF | TGTGCCAGCAGCTCAAACGGACAGGCCTACAATGAGCAGTTCTTC
TRBJ2-1 | TRBD2 | TRBV7-9 | . | CASSVQGREGLHNEQFF | TGTGCCAGCAGCGTACAGGGGCGGGAGGGCCTTCACAATGAGCAGTTCTTC
TRBJ1-4 | . | TRBV6-5 | . | CASSSPTGGNEKLFF | TGTGCCAGCAGCTCCCCCACAGGAGGGAATGAAAAACTGTTTTTT
TRBJ2-7 | . | TRBV12-5 | . | CASGLVLGGEQYF | TGTGCTAGTGGTTTGGTACTCGGGGGCGAGCAGTACTTC
TRBJ1-5 | . | TRBV27 | . | CASSSQVRQPQHF | TGTGCCAGCAGCTCCCAGGTCCGGCAGCCCCAGCATTTT
TRBJ2-7 | . | TRBV14 | . | CASSPGSYEQYF | TGTGCCAGCAGCCCGGGTAGCTACGAGCAGTACTTC
TRBJ2-7 | TRBD1 | TRBV2 | . | CASSGDRGRYEQYF | TGTGCCAGCAGTGGGGACAGGGGGCGCTACGAGCAGTACTTC
TRBJ1-3 | TRBD1 | TRBV18 | . | CASSPRATGGGGNTIYF | TGTGCCAGCTCACCCCGCGCGACAGGGGGAGGTGGAAACACCATATATTTT
TRBJ1-2 | TRBD1 | TRBV12-3/TRBV12-4 | . | CASRRTGEYTF | TGTGCCAGCAGACGTACAGGGGAGTACACCTTC
TRBJ2-6 | . | TRBV4-2 | . | CASSQDLSGANVLTF | TGTGCCAGCAGCCAAGATCTTAGTGGGGCCAACGTCCTGACTTTC
TRBJ2-7 | . | TRBV4-1 | . | CASSPSTAWYEQYF | TGCGCCAGCAGCCCTTCGACAGCCTGGTACGAGCAGTACTTC
TRBJ2-5 | . | TRBV18 | once | CASSPRGDGETQYF | TGTGCCAGCTCACCACGGGGGGATGGGGAGACCCAGTACTTC
TRBJ1-2 | TRBD1 | TRBV7-2 | few | CASSLGTGLTYGYTF | TGTGCCAGCAGCTTAGGGACAGGTCTAACCTATGGCTACACCTTC
TRBJ2-7 | TRBD2 | TRBV28 | . | CASRRSGEQYF | TGTGCCAGCAGGCGTAGCGGGGAGCAGTACTTC
TRBJ2-7 | . | TRBV27 | . | CASRQRRLNYEQYF | TGTGCCAGCAGGCAACGTCGACTAAACTACGAGCAGTACTTC
TRBJ2-5 | . | TRBV7-9 | . | CASSHGTAETQYF | TGTGCCAGCAGCCACGGGACTGCAGAGACCCAGTACTTC
TRBJ2-5 | . | TRBV30 | . | CAWSTVQETQYF | TGTGCCTGGAGTACAGTGCAAGAGACCCAGTACTTC
TRBJ2-5 | TRBD1 | TRBV24-1 | . | CATSDWGQGKETQYF | TGTGCCACCAGTGATTGGGGACAGGGGAAAGAGACCCAGTACTTC
TRBJ2-4 | TRBD1 | TRBV7-8 | . | CASSSRTGSKNIQYF | TGTGCCAGCAGCTCGCGGACAGGGTCCAAAAACATTCAGTACTTC
TRBJ1-4 | TRBD1 | TRBV5-1 | . | CASSLGRTGDEKLFF | TGCGCCAGCAGCTTGGGACGGACAGGGGACGAAAAACTGTTTTTT
TRBJ1-1 | TRBD1 | TRBV7-6 | . | CASSPTGTAYTEAFF | TGTGCCTCCTCCCCCACCGGGACAGCATACACTGAAGCTTTCTTT
TRBJ1-2 | . | TRBV28 | . | CASRQVNYGYTF | TGTGCCAGTCGCCAGGTTAACTATGGCTACACCTTC
TRBJ1-5 | . | TRBV20-1 | . | CSASSSLNQPQHF | TGCAGTGCTAGTTCTAGCTTGAATCAGCCCCAGCATTTT
TRBJ2-5 | . | TRBV10-3 | . | CAISESNGGGETQYF | TGTGCCATCAGTGAGTCGAACGGAGGAGGTGAGACCCAGTACTTC
TRBJ2-7 | TRBD1 | TRBV28 | . | CASNAGGSSEQYF | TGTGCCAGCAACGCAGGGGGCTCGTCCGAGCAGTACTTC